This record covers a single T cell receptor beta chain. As handled by the study authors: Researchers report that nucleated cell counts were estimated from reference gene primer amplification. Measured with immunoSEQ multiplex PCR; TCRdb has only the in-frame clones, and not every one. D and trimming were read from the DNA, whereas the V and J calls and clone size are those reported in that table. The sample holds some 200,000 clones, 60% to 85% seen once. This entry belongs to a study of blood T cell repertoires in COVID-19. This sequence was found in a woman aged 70-85 years with acute or convalescent COVID-19. Sequenced material: peripheral blood.

The CDR3 here is CSVAGHLTGELFF. The CDR3 DNA is TGCAGCGTTGCGGGACACCTTACCGGGGAGCTGTTTTTT. The chain combines TRBV29-1 with TRBJ2-2; a weak D match, TRBD1 (6 bases). The CDR3 totals 13 residues. Trimming stripped 4 bases from V and 5 bases from J, with 11 bases between. From germline, CDR1 is SQVTM and CDR2 ANQGSEA.